This is a list of T cell receptor beta chains from one sample in a study of T cell repertoires in ileal Crohn's disease. Profiling relied on immunoSEQ multiplex PCR, and the TCRdb table lists in-frame clones only, not all of them. The table has some 14,000 clones, roughly 78% seen once. The specimen sequenced was ileal tissue. The receptors stem from an adult with Crohn's disease. Each CDR3 is given with its conserved first and last residue. The order of the fields is clone size, D gene, J gene, V gene, CDR3 protein, CDR3 DNA. The D gene is left open where the match is weak. Clone size, where shown, is once, few, many, or a class for clones that have expanded.

medium-sized | TRBD2 | TRBJ2-7 | TRBV5-6 | CASSLEIAGGYEQYF | TGTGCCAGCAGCTTGGAAATAGCGGGGGGCTACGAGCAGTACTTC
. | TRBD1 | TRBJ1-2 | TRBV5-6 | CASSSGQGYYGYTF | TGTGCCAGCAGCTCCGGACAGGGATACTATGGCTACACCTTC
. | TRBD2 | TRBJ2-7 | TRBV9 | CASSPRVAGAEQYF | TGTGCCAGCAGCCCTAGGGTAGCGGGGGCAGAGCAGTACTTC
. | TRBD1 | TRBJ2-3 | TRBV4-3 | CASSQEQGADTQYF | TGCGCCAGCAGCCAAGAACAGGGGGCAGATACGCAGTATTTT
. | TRBD2 | TRBJ2-6 | TRBV2 | CAAWGTSGSWGANVLTF | TGTGCCGCCTGGGGGACTAGCGGATCCTGGGGGGCCAACGTCCTGACTTTC
. | . | TRBJ2-3 | TRBV9 | CASSEPGNTDTQYF | TGTGCCAGCAGTGAACCAGGGAACACAGATACGCAGTATTTT
once | . | TRBJ2-7 | TRBV16 | CASSQSTVSVSYEQYF | TGTGCCAGCAGCCAATCCACAGTAAGTGTGTCCTACGAGCAGTACTTC
. | . | TRBJ1-1 | TRBV6-1 | CASRADRDTEAFF | TGTGCCAGCAGAGCCGACAGAGACACTGAAGCCTTCTTT
. | TRBD1 | TRBJ1-5 | TRBV19 | CASRQGQGGNQPQHF | TGTGCCAGTAGGCAAGGACAGGGGGGCAATCAGCCCCAGCATTTT
. | . | TRBJ2-2 | TRBV19 | CASSIVGRGNTGELFF | TGTGCCAGTAGTATAGTCGGCCGGGGAAACACCGGGGAGCTGTTTTTT
few | . | TRBJ2-3 | TRBV9 | CASSVRGLGDTQYF | TGTGCCAGCAGCGTTAGGGGTTTGGGAGATACGCAGTATTTT
. | . | TRBJ1-4 | TRBV30 | CAWRPGSVSQEKLFF | TGTGCCTGGAGACCGGGGTCGGTGAGCCAAGAAAAACTGTTTTTT
few | . | TRBJ1-3 | TRBV28 | CASRLSRVSAGNTIYF | TGTGCCAGCAGACTCTCCAGGGTGTCAGCTGGAAACACCATATATTTT
. | . | TRBJ2-3 | TRBV14 | CASSLNSGVGTDTQYF | TGTGCCAGCAGCCTAAATAGCGGAGTCGGCACAGATACGCAGTATTTT
. | TRBD1 | TRBJ1-2 | TRBV9 | CASSAWDRPKDYGYTF | TGTGCCAGCAGCGCTTGGGACAGACCTAAGGACTATGGCTACACCTTC